Listed below are T cell receptor beta chains from one sample, sequenced in a study of CD8 T cells in ankylosing spondylitis. MiXCR was run by TCRdb on the 5' RACE reads, yielding one entry per CDR3 protein. The data contain about 36,000 distinct CDR3 sequences, about 6.3% of them seen just once; the ten biggest clones take up 10% to 15%. Sequenced input: blood, either unsorted or a sorted T cell fraction (not recorded which). The receptors shown here come from a male donor with ankylosing spondylitis or in good health (not recorded which). The conserved cysteine and the conserved F or W are not part of the CDR3 here. Size values are once, few and many counts, or a class for expanded clones, and some rows have none.

clone_size v_call cdr3_aa
many TRBV6-5 ASSYQGAETGELF
few TRBV11-3 ASSPRAAGNNEQF
many TRBV5-1 ASSPEWAGGDEQF
many TRBV5-6 ASSLFGTGELF
many TRBV3-1 ASSQVSGAGGPLGYEQY
NA TRBV7-2 ASSFQQGSEQY
many TRBV7-2 ASSLSGSYNEQF
many TRBV29-1 SVVGSRNTEAF
many TRBV6-5 ASSYPGQGGSYGYT
many TRBV27 ASSWRDRAMYEQY
many TRBV4-1 ASSQLEGADTQY
many TRBV20-1 SARGPPSGGRTDTQY
NA TRBV3-1 ASRPQQGEQF
many TRBV10-3 AIKPGQGLGEAF
many TRBV5-1 ASSLQPSGNSYNEQF
many TRBV5-5 ASNHSPQPGQVPGELF
many TRBV7-6 ASSYGEGVETQY
few TRBV29-1 SVDRGGEQY
NA TRBV20-1 SARPGLAGGSGGELF
many TRBV29-1 SVDRIYGYT
many TRBV20-1 SARESVGVSSYNEQF
many TRBV6-2/TRBV6-3 ASSYISNTGELF
many TRBV24-1 ATSAPPGDQPQH
NA TRBV9 ASSVRLAGGEQF
many TRBV7-3 ASSPTLAGGYNEQF
NA TRBV7-2 ASRGIRWLSYTEQF
many TRBV7-7 ASRQSAEGEWGQETQY
many TRBV6-5 ASSLAGTNYEQY
many TRBV12-3/TRBV12-4 ASSPGTANTEAF
many TRBV15 ATSRAGGSGTEAF
many TRBV5-5 ASSTGQAPNEKLF
many TRBV4-3 ASSPRTGRISTDTQY
many TRBV5-1 ASSETGLSEKLF
many TRBV7-2 ASRFSGGAKDTQY
many TRBV7-2 ASSLGGAMSYEQY
medium-sized TRBV20-1 SARDTGGPGYEQF
many TRBV7-2 ASSLGRRPTNEKLF
many TRBV11-2 ASSFSGPKNTQY
many TRBV5-1 ASSASGIYGNEQF
few TRBV20-1 SASHILGRNPYEQY
many TRBV11-1 ASSLAVIQGLGYNEQF
many TRBV7-2 ASRFATDTQY
NA TRBV28 ASSDPTGSNSGANVLT
many TRBV9 ASSVAGEYSPLH
many TRBV4-3 ASSQGQGGTEAF
many TRBV6-5 ASSYSPNTGELF
once TRBV4-3 ASSQQTSGGPSYNEQF
many TRBV24-1 ATRPTGSYEQY
many TRBV7-9 ASSFILAVPDTQY
many TRBV2 ASSVMFGGSTEAF
many TRBV3-1 ASSLGLAGEQY
many TRBV5-1 ASSLGDRGVETQY
many TRBV4-3 ASSQESRGDANTGELF
many TRBV6-2/TRBV6-3 ASSRSGGGPQH
many TRBV20-1 SAKGRSGYT
many TRBV7-2 ASSLFGQGAYTGELF
many TRBV10-3 AISDWNGRAGEQF
many TRBV10-3 AIANAGVTGNEQY
many TRBV7-9 ASSLTQGGNGKLF